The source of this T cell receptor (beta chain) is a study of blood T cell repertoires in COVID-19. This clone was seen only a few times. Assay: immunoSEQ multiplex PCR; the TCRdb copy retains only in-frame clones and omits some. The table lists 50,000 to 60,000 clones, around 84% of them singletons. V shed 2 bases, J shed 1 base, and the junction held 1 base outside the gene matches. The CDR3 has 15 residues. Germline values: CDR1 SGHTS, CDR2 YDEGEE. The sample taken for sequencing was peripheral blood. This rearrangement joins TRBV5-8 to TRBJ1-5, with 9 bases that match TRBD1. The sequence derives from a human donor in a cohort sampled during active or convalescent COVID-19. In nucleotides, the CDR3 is TGTGCCAGCAGCTTTGGACAGGGGAGCAATCAGCCCCAGCATTTT. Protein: CASSFGQGSNQPQHF.